The 5 T cell receptor beta chains in this list originate from one sample, sequenced in a study of patients and donors after allogeneic stem cell transplantation (dated by TCRdb to 2018 to 2020). Library creation used RT-PCR. The sequencing machine was a NextSeq 550. TCRdb's own reprocessing of the public reads used fastp at Q25 and MiXCR and kept productive beta chains. Entries that share a CDR3 protein sequence are merged under the most common genes and DNA. This sample has 900,000 to 1,000,000 distinct CDR3 sequences in its table, and about 20% of those were observed once. Around 6% of the sample is held by the ten biggest clonotypes. The sample was blood, either unsorted or a sorted T cell fraction (not recorded which). The source of these receptors is a human donor who was either an allogeneic HSCT recipient or a stem cell or donor lymphocyte infusion donor (not recorded which). It is not recorded whose cells these are; they may come from a transplant donor.

The chain employs TRBV12-3 or TRBV12-4 and TRBJ2-7; TRBD1 agrees at 7 bases. The CDR3 extends over 13 amino acids. V was clipped by 6 bases and J by 5 bases; unmatched bases: 7. This CDR3 is CASSPQGDDEQYF. For the CDR3, the DNA is TGTGCCAGCAGCCCCCAGGGGGATGACGAGCAGTACTTC.

The V call is TRBV6-2 or TRBV6-3, the J call TRBJ2-1; 11 bases map to TRBD2. With 4 bases clipped from V and 4 bases from J, the junction kept 6 bases outside the gene matches. This CDR3 is 16 amino acids long. The germline CDR1 and CDR2 sequences are MNHEY and SVGEGT. The CDR3 region has the DNA TGTGCCAGCAGTTCCCTAGCGGGGGGCGGGTACAATGAGCAGTTCTTC. Protein product: CASSSLAGGGYNEQFF.

V is TRBV20-1 and J is TRBJ2-1; tentatively, D is TRBD2 (5 bases). This CDR3 has 15 residues. Trimming took off 6 bases at V and 1 base at J, with 16 bases between the two ends. The germline CDR1 and CDR2 sequences are DFQATT and SNEGSKA (reference sequence). The CDR3 loop reads CSAPHSGKSYNEQFF. CDR3 bases: TGCAGTGCCCCGCATTCCGGGAAGTCCTACAATGAGCAGTTCTTC.

The rearrangement links TRBV12-3 or TRBV12-4 to TRBJ2-1, with a possible D match to TRBD1 (5 bases). Trimming pared 1 base from V and 4 bases from J, leaving 8 bases between. This CDR3 contains 14 residues. This chain's CDR3 is CASSLVRVYNEQFF. CDR3 coding DNA: TGTGCCAGCAGTTTAGTCAGGGTATACAATGAGCAGTTCTTC.

In this sample, this clonotype turned up a few times. V and J are TRBV20-1 and TRBJ2-7; 8 bases map to TRBD1. Trimming cost V 1 base and J 0 bases; bases outside gene matches: 5. Germline CDR1 and CDR2: DFQATT and SNEGSKA (reference sequence). The CDR3 covers 15 residues. CDR3 in DNA: TGCAGTGCTAGAGTCGGGACAGGATCCTCCTACGAGCAGTACTTC. Translation: CSARVGTGSSYEQYF.